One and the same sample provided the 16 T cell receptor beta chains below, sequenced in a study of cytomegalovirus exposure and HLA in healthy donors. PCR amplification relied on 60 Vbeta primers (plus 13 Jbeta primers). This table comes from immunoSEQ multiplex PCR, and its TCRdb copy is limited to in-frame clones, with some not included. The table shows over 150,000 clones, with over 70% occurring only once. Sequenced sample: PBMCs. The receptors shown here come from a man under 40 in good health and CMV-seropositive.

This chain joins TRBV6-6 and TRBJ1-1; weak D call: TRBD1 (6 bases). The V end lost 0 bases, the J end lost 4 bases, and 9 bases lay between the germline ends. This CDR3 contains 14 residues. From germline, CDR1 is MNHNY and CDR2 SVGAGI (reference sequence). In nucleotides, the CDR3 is TGTGCCAGCAGTTACTCGGGGGCGCCCACTGAAGCTTTCTTT. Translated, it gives CASSYSGAPTEAFF.

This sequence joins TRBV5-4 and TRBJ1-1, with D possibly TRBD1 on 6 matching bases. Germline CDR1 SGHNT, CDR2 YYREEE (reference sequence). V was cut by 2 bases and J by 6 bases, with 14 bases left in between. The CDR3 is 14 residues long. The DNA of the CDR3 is TGTGCCAGCAGCTTAAGCAGGGGAGGGGCTGAAGCTTTCTTT. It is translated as CASSLSRGGAEAFF.

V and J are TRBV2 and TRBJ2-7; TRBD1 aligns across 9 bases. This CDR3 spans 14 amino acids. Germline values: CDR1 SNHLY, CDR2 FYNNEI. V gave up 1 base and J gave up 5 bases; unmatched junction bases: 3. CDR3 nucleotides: TGTGCCAGCAGTGAAGGGGACAGGGCGGACGAGCAGTACTTC. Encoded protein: CASSEGDRADEQYF. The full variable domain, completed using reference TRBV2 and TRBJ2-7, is EPEVTQTPSHQVTQMGQEVILRCVPISNHLYFYWYRQILGQKVEFLVSFYNNEISEKSEIFDDQFSVERPDGSNFTLKIRSTKLEDSAMYFCASSEGDRADEQYFGPGTRLTVT.

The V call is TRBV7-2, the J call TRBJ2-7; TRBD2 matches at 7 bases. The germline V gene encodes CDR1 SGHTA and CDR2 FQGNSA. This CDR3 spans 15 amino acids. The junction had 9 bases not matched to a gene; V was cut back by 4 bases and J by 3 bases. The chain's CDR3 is CASSSPSGISYEQYF. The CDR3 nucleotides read TGTGCCAGCAGCTCACCGAGCGGGATCAGCTACGAGCAGTACTTC.

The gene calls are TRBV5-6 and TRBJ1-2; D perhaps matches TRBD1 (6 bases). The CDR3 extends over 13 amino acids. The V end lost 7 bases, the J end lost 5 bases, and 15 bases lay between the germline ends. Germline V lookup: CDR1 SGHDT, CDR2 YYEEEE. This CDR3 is CASAQDRTYGYTF. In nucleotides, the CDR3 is TGTGCCAGCGCCCAAGACAGGACTTATGGCTACACCTTC.

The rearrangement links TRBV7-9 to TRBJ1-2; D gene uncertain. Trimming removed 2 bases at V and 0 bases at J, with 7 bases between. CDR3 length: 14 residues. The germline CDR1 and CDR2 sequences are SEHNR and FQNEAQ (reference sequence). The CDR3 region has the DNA TGTGCCAGCAGCTTATCTTTCGCTAACTATGGCTACACCTTC. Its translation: CASSLSFANYGYTF.

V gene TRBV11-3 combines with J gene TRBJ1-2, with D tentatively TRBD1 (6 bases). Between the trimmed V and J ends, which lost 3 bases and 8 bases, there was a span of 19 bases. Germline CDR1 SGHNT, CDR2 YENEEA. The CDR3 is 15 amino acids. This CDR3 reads CASSFSPRTADGYTF. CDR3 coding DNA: TGTGCCAGCAGCTTCTCGCCTCGGACAGCGGACGGCTACACCTTC.

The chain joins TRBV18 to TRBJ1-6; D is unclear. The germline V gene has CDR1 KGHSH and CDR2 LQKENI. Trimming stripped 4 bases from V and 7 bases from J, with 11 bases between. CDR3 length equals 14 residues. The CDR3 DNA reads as TGTGCCAGCTCACTGAACAGCGGAAATTCACCCCTCCACTTT. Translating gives CASSLNSGNSPLHF.

CDR3 bases: TGTGCCAGCAGCTCCCGGGACAAGGGGAACATTCAGTACTTC. It codes for CASSSRDKGNIQYF. The V call is TRBV13, the J call TRBJ2-4, with D perhaps matching TRBD1 (6 bases). V lost 4 bases and J lost 7, with 14 bases in between. This CDR3 region has 14 residues. Germline-derived CDR1 and CDR2 are PRHDT and FYEKMQ (reference sequence).

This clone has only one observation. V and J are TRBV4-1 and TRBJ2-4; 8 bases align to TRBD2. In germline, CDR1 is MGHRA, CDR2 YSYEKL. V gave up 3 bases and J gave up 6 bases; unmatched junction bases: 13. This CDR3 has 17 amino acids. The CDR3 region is CASSQGTQSGSGNIQYF. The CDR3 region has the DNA TGCGCCAGCAGCCAGGGGACGCAAAGCGGGAGCGGAAACATTCAGTACTTC.

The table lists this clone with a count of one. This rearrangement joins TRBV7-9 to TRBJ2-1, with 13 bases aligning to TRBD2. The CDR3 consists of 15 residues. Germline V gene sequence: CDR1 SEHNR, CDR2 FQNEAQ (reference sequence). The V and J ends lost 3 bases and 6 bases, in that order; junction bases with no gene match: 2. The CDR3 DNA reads TGTGCCAGCAGCTTCGGGACTAGCGGGGTCAATGAGCAGTTCTTC. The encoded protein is CASSFGTSGVNEQFF.

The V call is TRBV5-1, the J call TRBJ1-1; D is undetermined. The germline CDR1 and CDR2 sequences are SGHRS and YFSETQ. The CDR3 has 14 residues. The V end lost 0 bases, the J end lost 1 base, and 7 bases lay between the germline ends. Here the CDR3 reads CASSLGATNTEAFF. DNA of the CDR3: TGCGCCAGCAGCTTGGGAGCCACGAACACTGAAGCTTTCTTT. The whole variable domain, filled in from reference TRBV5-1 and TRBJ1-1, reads KAGVTQTPRYLIKTRGQQVTLSCSPISGHRSVSWYQQTPGQGLQFLFEYFSETQRNKGNFPGRFSGRQFSNSRSEMNVSTLELGDSALYLCASSLGATNTEAFFGQGTRLTVV.

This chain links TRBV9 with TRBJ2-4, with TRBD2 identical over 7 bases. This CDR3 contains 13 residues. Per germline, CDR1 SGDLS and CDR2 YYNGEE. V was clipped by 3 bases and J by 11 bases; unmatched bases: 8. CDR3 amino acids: CASSGGPGGFQYF. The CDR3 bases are TGTGCCAGCAGCGGCGGGCCGGGGGGTTTTCAGTACTTC.

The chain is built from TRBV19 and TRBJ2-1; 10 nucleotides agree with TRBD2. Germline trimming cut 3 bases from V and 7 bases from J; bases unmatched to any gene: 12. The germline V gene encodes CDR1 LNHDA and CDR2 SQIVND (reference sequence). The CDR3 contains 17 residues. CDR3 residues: CASSISSLAGAENEQFF. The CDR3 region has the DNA TGTGCCAGTAGTATTTCTTCCCTAGCGGGAGCCGAAAATGAGCAGTTCTTC.

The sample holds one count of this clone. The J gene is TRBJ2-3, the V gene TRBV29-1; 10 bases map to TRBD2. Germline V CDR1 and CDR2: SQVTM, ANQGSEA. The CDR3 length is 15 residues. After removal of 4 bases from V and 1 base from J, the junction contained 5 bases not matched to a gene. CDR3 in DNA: TGCAGCGTTGTAGCGGGAGGCCGAGGCACAGATACGCAGTATTTT. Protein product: CSVVAGGRGTDTQYF.

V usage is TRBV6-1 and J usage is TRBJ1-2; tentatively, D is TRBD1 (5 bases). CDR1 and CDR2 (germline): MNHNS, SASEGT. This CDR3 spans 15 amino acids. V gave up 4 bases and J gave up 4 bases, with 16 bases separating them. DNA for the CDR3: TGTGCCAGCAGTGTTGGGCAGGGCGAGAGCTATGGCTACACCTTC. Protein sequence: CASSVGQGESYGYTF.